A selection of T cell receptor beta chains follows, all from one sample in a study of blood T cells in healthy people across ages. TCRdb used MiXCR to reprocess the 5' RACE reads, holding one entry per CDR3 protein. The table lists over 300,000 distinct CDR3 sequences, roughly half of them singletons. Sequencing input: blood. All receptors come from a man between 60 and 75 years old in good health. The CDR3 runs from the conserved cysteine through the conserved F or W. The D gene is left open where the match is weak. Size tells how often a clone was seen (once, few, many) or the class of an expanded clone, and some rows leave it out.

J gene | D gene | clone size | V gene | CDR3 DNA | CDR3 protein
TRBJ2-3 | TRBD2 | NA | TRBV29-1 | TGCAGCGTCGCCCCGGGGGGCGGGGGGATCTCCGGAGATACGCAGTATTTT | CSVAPGGGGISGDTQYF
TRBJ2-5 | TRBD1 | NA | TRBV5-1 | TGCGCCAGCAGCTTGGGGGACAGGGTGTTGGGCGAGACCCAGTACTTC | CASSLGDRVLGETQYF
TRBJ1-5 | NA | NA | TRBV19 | TGTGCCAGTAGCCCTTCGGGAGATCAGCCCCAGCATTTT | CASSPSGDQPQHF
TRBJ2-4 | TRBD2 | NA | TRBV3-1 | TGTGCCAGCAGCTCACGGGGTGTCGGGTTTCCAGCGGGGGAGGAGTACTTC | CASSSRGVGFPAGEEYF
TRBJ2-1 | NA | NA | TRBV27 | TGTGCCAGCAGTTTAACAGCGCCGGGGCCTCTCAATGAGCAGTTCTTC | CASSLTAPGPLNEQFF
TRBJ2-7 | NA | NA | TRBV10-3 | TGTGCCATCAGCAGGGACCCCCAACGTTACGAGCAGTACTTC | CAISRDPQRYEQYF
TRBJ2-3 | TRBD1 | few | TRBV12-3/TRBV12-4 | TGTGCCAGCAGTTACGGACAGGGGCGCACAGATACGCAGTATTTT | CASSYGQGRTDTQYF
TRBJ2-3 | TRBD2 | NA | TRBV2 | TGTGCCAGCAGCCTCCCCCGGACTAGCGGGGCGGGAGATACGCAGTATTTT | CASSLPRTSGAGDTQYF
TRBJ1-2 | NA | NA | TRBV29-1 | TGCAGCGCTGCGGACATTCAAACGTTGGGCTACACCTTC | CSAADIQTLGYTF
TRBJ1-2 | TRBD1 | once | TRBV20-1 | TGCAGTGCTCTAACAGGGGAGGGAGGCTACACCTTC | CSALTGEGGYTF
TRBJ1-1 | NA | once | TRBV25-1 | TGTGCCAGCAGTGAAGGGACTCTCGCTGAAGCTTTCTTT | CASSEGTLAEAFF
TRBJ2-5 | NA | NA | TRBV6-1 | TGTGCCAGCAGTGCCGCAGGGGATACAAAGACCCAGTACTTC | CASSAAGDTKTQYF
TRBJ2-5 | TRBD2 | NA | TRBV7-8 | TGTGCCAGCAGCTTCCTTAGCGGGGGGCCGCAAGAGACCCAGTACTTC | CASSFLSGGPQETQYF
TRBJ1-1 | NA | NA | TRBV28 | TGTGCCAGCAGTTTCCCCCTGAACACTGAAGCTTTCTTT | CASSFPLNTEAFF
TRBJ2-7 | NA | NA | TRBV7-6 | TGTGCCAGCAGCTTAGGGGCCGCCGGCGACGAGCAGTACTTC | CASSLGAAGDEQYF
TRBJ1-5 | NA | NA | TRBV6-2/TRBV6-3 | TGTGCCAGCAGCCACCACCCCGACAGTAGCAATCAGCCCCAGCATTTT | CASSHHPDSSNQPQHF
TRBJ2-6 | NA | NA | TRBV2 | TGTGCCAGCAGTGAGGACGGGAACTCTGGGGCCAACGTCCTGACTTTC | CASSEDGNSGANVLTF
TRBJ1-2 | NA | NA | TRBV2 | TGTGCCAGCAGTTCCGACAGTTCGCGCGGCTACACCTTC | CASSSDSSRGYTF
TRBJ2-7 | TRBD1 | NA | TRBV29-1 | TGCAGCGTTAAACCCCAGGGGGCGCTTGCGGAGCAGTACTTC | CSVKPQGALAEQYF
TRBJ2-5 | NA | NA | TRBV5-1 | TGCGCCAGCAGACCCGACAGAGAAGAGACCCAGTACTTC | CASRPDREETQYF
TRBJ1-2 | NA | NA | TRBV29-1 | TGCAGCGTGGGGGCGGCCGAAGGCTACACCTTC | CSVGAAEGYTF
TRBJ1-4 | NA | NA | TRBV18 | TGTGCCAGCTCACCTGCCTGGAGGTCGAGAGAAAAACTGTTTTTT | CASSPAWRSREKLFF
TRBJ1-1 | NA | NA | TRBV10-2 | TGCGCCAGCAGTGAGATGTGGACGAACACTGAAGCTTTCTTT | CASSEMWTNTEAFF
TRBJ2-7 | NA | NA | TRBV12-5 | TGTGCTAGTGGTTTGGGGCTCTACGAGCAGTACTTC | CASGLGLYEQYF
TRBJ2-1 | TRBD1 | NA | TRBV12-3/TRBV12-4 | TGTGCCAGCAGTAAAGACAGGGGAGTCTACAATGAGCAGTTCTTC | CASSKDRGVYNEQFF
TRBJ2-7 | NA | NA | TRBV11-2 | TGTGCCAGCAGCTTAGATCCCGACGGCTACGAGCAGTACTTC | CASSLDPDGYEQYF
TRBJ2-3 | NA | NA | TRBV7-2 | TGTGCCAGCAGCTTAGAGCTAGCGCAAACAGATACGCAGTATTTT | CASSLELAQTDTQYF
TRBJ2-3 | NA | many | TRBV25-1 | TGTGCCAGCAGTATGACAGATGGTACGCAGTATTTT | CASSMTDGTQYF
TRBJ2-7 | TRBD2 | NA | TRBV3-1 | TGTGCCAGCAGCCGCGGGGGGCGCGAGCAGTACTTC | CASSRGGREQYF
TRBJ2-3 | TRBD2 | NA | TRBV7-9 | TGTGCCAGCAGCCCCTCACTAGCGGCCAGCACAGATACGCAGTATTTT | CASSPSLAASTDTQYF
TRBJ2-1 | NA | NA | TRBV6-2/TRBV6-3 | TGTGCCAGCAGATCAACCGGGGCCAACAATGAGCAGTTCTTC | CASRSTGANNEQFF
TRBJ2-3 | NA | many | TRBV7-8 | TGTGCCAGCAGCTTACTGGTCTACCGCCCTAGCACAGATACGCAGTATTTT | CASSLLVYRPSTDTQYF
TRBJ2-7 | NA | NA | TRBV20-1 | TGCAGTGCTAGAGATGCAGCGGGCAGCTCCTACGAGCAGTACTTC | CSARDAAGSSYEQYF
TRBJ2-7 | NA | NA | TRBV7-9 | TGTGCCAGCAGTTCGTGGTCAAGCTACGAGCAGTACTTC | CASSSWSSYEQYF
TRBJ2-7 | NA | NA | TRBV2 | TGTGCCAGCCAGGGTGTAGGAGACTACGAGCAGTACTTC | CASQGVGDYEQYF
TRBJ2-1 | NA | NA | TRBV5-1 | TGCGCCAGCAGCTTGCTAGCTGCATGGCCCCGTGAGCAGTTCTTC | CASSLLAAWPREQFF